This T cell receptor beta chain was obtained from a study of cytomegalovirus exposure and HLA in healthy donors. Turning to this clone: The antigen is unknown.

Findings and caveats of the study: According to an earlier analysis, most TCR beta V segments yielded productive rearrangements about 87% or about 30% of the time. The study reported that TCR beta sequences accurately predicted HLA-A and HLA-B alleles in most subjects.

PCR used 60 Vbeta primers and 13 Jbeta primers. Clones were read by immunoSEQ multiplex PCR, and TCRdb kept only the in-frame ones, dropping some. The sample carries 100,000 to 150,000 clones, around 84% recorded once. Germline CDR1 ENHRY, CDR2 SYGVKD. The CDR3 has 14 residues. V shed 4 bases and J shed 8 bases, with 17 bases lying between them. Sequencing was performed on PBMCs. The TCR comes from a woman in her forties in good health and CMV-seronegative. The chain employs TRBV10-3 and TRBJ1-2, with unresolved D. The CDR3, as DNA: TGTGCCATCAGTGGGGAGGGCTTCTATCCCGGCTACACCTTC. Translation gives CAISGEGFYPGYTF.